The 28 T cell receptor beta chains below come from one sample, sequenced in a study of cytomegalovirus exposure and HLA in healthy donors (dated by TCRdb to 2015 to 2018). Library preparation used the immunoSEQ multiplex PCR assay. For the multiplex PCR, a mixture combining 60 forward primers for TCR Vbeta segments and 13 reverse primers for TCR Jbeta segments was used. Sourced from immuneACCESS, this table was stored by TCRdb with only in-frame sequences that have V and J called. A share of the clones is absent; for the studies checked, an unresolved V gene accounts for under half, and the remainder has no known explanation. In all, the sample holds tens of thousands of clones, and roughly 69% of those were seen once. The ten top clones hold around 6.6% of the sample. Sequenced material: PBMCs. These TCRs come from a woman in her twenties or thirties in good health and CMV-seronegative.

The CDR3 DNA reads as TGTGCCAGCAGTTACTCTGCGGGGTCCTACAATGAGCAGTTCTTC. It encodes CASSYSAGSYNEQFF. The gene calls are TRBV6-6 and TRBJ2-1, with a tentative D call TRBD2 (6 bases). This CDR3 has 15 residues. The germline V and J ends were trimmed by 0 bases and 1 base, with 7 bases remaining between them. Germline CDR1 reads MNHNY; CDR2 reads SVGAGI (reference sequence).

The gene calls are TRBV7-2 and TRBJ2-7, with D possibly being TRBD2 (6 bases). Germline CDR1 reads SGHTA; CDR2 reads FQGNSA. CDR3 length: 15 amino acids. Trimming shortened V by 5 bases and J by 0 bases, and 14 bases separated the two germline ends. Here the CDR3 reads CASSRGSGASYEQYF. The CDR3 DNA reads TGTGCCAGCAGCCGGGGGTCCGGGGCCTCCTACGAGCAGTACTTC.

The rearrangement joins TRBV7-2 to TRBJ1-1; 8 bases fit TRBD1. The CDR3 is 16 amino acids. Germline CDR1 reads SGHTA; CDR2 reads FQGNSA. The V gene end was trimmed by 2 bases and the J gene end by 6 bases; junction bases not matched to a gene: 11. CDR3 sequence (DNA): TGTGCCAGCAGCTTACATCGGACAGGGAGAAACGCTGAAGCTTTCTTT. It encodes CASSLHRTGRNAEAFF.

The rearrangement joins TRBV30 to TRBJ1-5; TRBD1 aligns across 9 bases. The CDR3 sequence is 18 residues long. The germline gives CDR1 GTSNPN, CDR2 SVGIG (reference sequence). J gave up 3 bases and V 4 bases, and 16 bases lay outside the gene matches. The CDR3 spells CAWIKTGTGFEVNQPQHF. CDR3 coding DNA: TGTGCCTGGATCAAAACCGGGACAGGGTTTGAGGTCAATCAGCCCCAGCATTTT.

The rearrangement joins TRBV7-6 to TRBJ2-3; D not certain. This CDR3 has 16 residues. V was shortened by 5 bases and J by 0 bases, with 15 bases between the two germline ends. The germline CDR1 and CDR2 sequences are SGHVS and FNYEAQ. DNA of the CDR3: TGTGCCAGCAGCACGCGACCGGGTGTTAGCACAGATACGCAGTATTTT. Translated, it gives CASSTRPGVSTDTQYF.

The V call is TRBV25-1, the J call TRBJ1-4; D is perhaps TRBD1 (5 bases). CDR1 and CDR2 (germline): MGHDK, SYGVNS. The CDR3 has 13 residues. Trimming took 6 bases from V and 3 from J, leaving 8 bases between them. The CDR3 sequence: CASRGLPNEKLFF. The CDR3, as DNA: TGTGCCAGCAGGGGGCTTCCTAATGAAAAACTGTTTTTT.

This clone has more than one count but fewer than ten. The chain combines TRBV10-3 with TRBJ1-2; TRBD1 aligns across 7 bases. J gave up 7 bases and V 7 bases, and 6 bases lay outside the gene matches. In germline, CDR1 is ENHRY, CDR2 SYGVKD. The length of the CDR3 is 12 residues. The CDR3 reads CAITRGGGGYTF. CDR3 in DNA: TGTGCCATCACTCGAGGGGGCGGTGGCTACACCTTC.

The rearrangement joins TRBV7-8 to TRBJ1-1; D might be TRBD1 (6 bases). The CDR3 length is 15 residues. CDR1 is SGHVS and CDR2 is FQNEAQ in the germline V gene. Trimming left V 2 bases short and J 5 bases short, with 15 bases between. The CDR3 sequence: CASSLRAGEGTEAFF. In DNA, the CDR3 is TGTGCCAGCAGCTTAAGGGCAGGGGAGGGGACTGAAGCTTTCTTT.

The rearrangement links TRBV27 to TRBJ1-2; D might be TRBD1 (6 bases). Germline V CDR1 and CDR2: MNHEY, SMNVEV (reference sequence). The CDR3 extends over 14 amino acids. V dropped 7 bases and J dropped 2 bases, with 14 bases sitting between them. The CDR3 bases are TGTGCCAGCAAAGAGGGGGGGGCGAACTATGGCTACACCTTC. Translating gives CASKEGGANYGYTF.

The chain has TRBV6-1 and TRBJ2-7; D may be TRBD1 (6 bases). The CDR3 loop spans 16 amino acids. Per the germline V gene, CDR1 is MNHNS and CDR2 is SASEGT. The V and J ends lost 4 bases and 1 base respectively, with 17 bases between them. CDR3 protein: CASSGARQGRSYEQYF. The DNA of the CDR3 is TGTGCCAGCAGTGGAGCCCGGCAGGGGCGATCCTACGAGCAGTACTTC.

The chain combines TRBV28 with TRBJ2-7; possibly TRBD1 for D (6 bases). The CDR3 has 15 residues. Trimming took 4 bases from V and 0 from J, leaving 13 bases between them. Germline lookup yields CDR1 MDHEN and CDR2 SYDVKM. The CDR3 reads CASSSPGTFSYEQYF. CDR3 bases: TGTGCCAGCAGTTCACCCGGGACATTCTCCTACGAGCAGTACTTC.

The chain joins TRBV18 to TRBJ2-7, with TRBD1 matching 9 bases. Germline V gene lookup returns CDR1 KGHSH and CDR2 LQKENI. V shed 3 bases and J 4 bases; nucleotides not matched to a gene: 4. The CDR3 loop spans 14 amino acids. CDR3 protein: CASSPPGQGYEQYF. The CDR3 DNA reads TGTGCCAGCTCACCCCCGGGACAGGGTTACGAGCAGTACTTC.

The CDR3 bases are TGTGCCAGCTCCACGGGCTCACGGGGGGAGGGAGATACGCAGTATTTT. Translation: CASSTGSRGEGDTQYF. The chain uses TRBV11-2 and TRBJ2-3, with TRBD2 matching 7 bases. After removal of 8 bases from V and 5 bases from J, the junction contained 16 bases not matched to a gene. CDR3 size: 16 residues. Germline CDR1 is SGHAT and CDR2 is FQNNGV.

The CDR3 is CVTRQRYAEAFF. The CDR3 nucleotides read TGTGTCACGAGGCAACGGTACGCTGAAGCTTTCTTT. This chain joins TRBV11-2 and TRBJ1-1; no clear D. Germline V CDR1 and CDR2: SGHAT, FQNNGV. There are 12 residues in the CDR3.

CDR3 protein: CASKEESWVNQPQHF. The CDR3 DNA is TGTGCCAGCAAGGAGGAGAGTTGGGTAAATCAGCCCCAGCATTTT. J is TRBJ1-5 and V is TRBV6-6; D gene unclear. Trimming took off 7 bases at V and 4 bases at J, with 17 bases between the two ends. Germline loops: CDR1 MNHNY, CDR2 SVGAGI (reference sequence). The CDR3 has 15 amino acids.

The chain uses TRBV29-1 and TRBJ1-2; D remains ambiguous. Per the germline V gene, CDR1 is SQVTM and CDR2 is ANQGSEA. The CDR3 runs to 16 residues. V gave up 2 bases and J gave up 7 bases, with 23 bases separating them. The CDR3 DNA sequence: TGCAGCGTTGAAACCCATGTTGGAGGGCCGGGATTTGGCTACACCTTC. Translation: CSVETHVGGPGFGYTF.

The genes are TRBV5-4 and TRBJ2-3, with D maybe TRBD2 (6 bases). The CDR3 covers 15 residues. Germline V gene sequence: CDR1 SGHNT, CDR2 YYREEE (reference sequence). Trimming cost V 5 bases and J 0 bases, with 13 bases left between them. CDR3 residues: CASSTGGTSTDTQYF. The CDR3 region has the DNA TGTGCCAGCAGTACGGGCGGGACTAGCACAGATACGCAGTATTTT.

There are a few counts of this clone. The V call is TRBV11-2, the J call TRBJ2-7; no reliable D call. Germline values: CDR1 SGHAT, CDR2 FQNNGV. V lost 5 bases, J lost 12 bases, and 17 bases lay in between. The CDR3 runs 12 residues. As DNA, the CDR3 is TGTGCCAGCAGCCACCTCGTCACATCTTCGTACTTC. As protein: CASSHLVTSSYF.

This clone was seen just once. The chain joins TRBV28 to TRBJ1-2; 9 bases align to TRBD1. The CDR3 runs 14 residues. Losses at the gene ends were 5 bases for V and 4 bases for J; bases not matched to a gene: 5. Germline CDR1 reads MDHEN; CDR2 reads SYDVKM. The CDR3 DNA is TGTGCCAGCAGTGCCCCGGGACAGGGCTATGGCTACACCTTC. Its protein product is CASSAPGQGYGYTF.

The sample holds one count of this clone. The chain combines TRBV2 with TRBJ1-1, with 7 bases identical to TRBD1. There are 15 residues in the CDR3. V lost 5 bases to trimming and J lost 1 base; unmatched junction nucleotides: 7. Per the germline V gene, CDR1 is SNHLY and CDR2 is FYNNEI. In DNA, the CDR3 is TGTGCCAGCAGTAGAGGGGGCAGTCAGAACACTGAAGCTTTCTTT. Translating it yields CASSRGGSQNTEAFF.

The chain employs TRBV7-9 and TRBJ2-2; D gene unclear. The germline V and J ends were trimmed by 4 bases and 6 bases, with 6 bases remaining between them. The CDR3 totals 12 residues. Germline V gene data show CDR1 as SEHNR and CDR2 as FQNEAQ (reference sequence). The chain's CDR3 is CASSYISGELFF. CDR3 sequence (DNA): TGTGCCAGCAGCTATATATCCGGGGAGCTGTTTTTT. The whole variable domain, filled in from reference TRBV7-9 and TRBJ2-2, reads DTGVSQNPRHKITKRGQNVTFRCDPISEHNRLYWYRQTLGQGPEFLTYFQNEAQLEKSRLLSDRFSAERPKGSFSTLEIQRTEQGDSAMYLCASSYISGELFFGEGSRLTVL.

V usage is TRBV12-5 and J usage is TRBJ1-3; weak D call: TRBD1 (5 bases). In germline, CDR1 is LGHNT, CDR2 FRNRAP. There are 15 residues in the CDR3. V shed 0 bases and J shed 3 bases, with 9 bases lying between them. The CDR3 sequence is CASGLVGGFGNTIYF. The CDR3 coding sequence is TGTGCTAGTGGTTTGGTGGGGGGATTTGGAAACACCATATATTTT. The whole variable domain, filled in from reference TRBV12-5 and TRBJ1-3, reads DARVTQTPRHKVTEMGQEVTMRCQPILGHNTVFWYRQTMMQGLELLAYFRNRAPLDDSGMPKDRFSAEMPDATLATLKIQPSEPRDSAVYFCASGLVGGFGNTIYFGEGSWLTVV.

This chain links TRBV30 with TRBJ2-7, with 10 bases matching TRBD1. Germline V gene data show CDR1 as GTSNPN and CDR2 as SVGIG (reference sequence). The CDR3 loop spans 14 amino acids. The CDR3 loop reads CVVGDRGRIHEQYF. CDR3 bases: TGTGTCGTTGGTGACAGGGGGCGCATCCACGAGCAGTACTTC.

The chain links TRBV7-2 to TRBJ2-7; possibly TRBD2 for D (5 bases). Germline V gene lookup returns CDR1 SGHTA and CDR2 FQGNSA. This CDR3 comprises 13 residues. Trimming removed 3 bases from V and 0 bases from J, with 6 bases in between. CDR3 nucleotide sequence: TGTGCCAGCAGCTTGGGAGTCTCCTACGAGCAGTACTTC. Residues: CASSLGVSYEQYF.

The J gene is TRBJ1-2, the V gene TRBV7-2, with D possibly matching TRBD1 (5 bases). Germline-derived CDR1 and CDR2 are SGHTA and FQGNSA. There are 15 residues in the CDR3. V shed 1 base and J shed 4 bases, with 13 bases lying between them. The CDR3 DNA reads as TGTGCCAGCAGCTTAGACGGGAGGGGCGGCTATGGCTACACCTTC. Translated, it gives CASSLDGRGGYGYTF.

This clone has more than one count but fewer than ten. The rearrangement joins TRBV7-9 to TRBJ1-5; D gene unclear. V shed 5 bases and J shed 7 bases, with 9 bases lying between them. This CDR3 has 12 residues. CDR1 is SEHNR, CDR2 FQNEAQ, per germline (reference sequence). The CDR3, as DNA: TGTGCCAGCAGCGGAGGGAACCAGCCCCAGCATTTT. This encodes CASSGGNQPQHF.

The chain has TRBV25-1 and TRBJ1-5, with D unresolved. V lost 4 bases, J lost 4 bases, and 8 bases lay in between. The CDR3 runs 13 residues. Per germline, CDR1 MGHDK and CDR2 SYGVNS. CDR3 residues: CASSGGKNQPQHF. CDR3 nucleotide sequence: TGTGCCAGCAGTGGAGGAAAGAATCAGCCCCAGCATTTT.

This clone was recorded a few times. The V gene is TRBV2, the J gene TRBJ1-5; the D gene is possibly TRBD1 (6 bases). The CDR3 sequence is 15 residues long. V lost 7 bases, J lost 3 bases, and 16 bases lay in between. The germline V gene has CDR1 SNHLY and CDR2 FYNNEI. CDR3 sequence reads: CASMRGAGVNQPQHF. The CDR3 DNA reads as TGTGCCAGCATGCGGGGGGCCGGGGTCAATCAGCCCCAGCATTTT.